This TCR beta chain was obtained from a study of blood T cell repertoires in COVID-19. Some clones are missing from TCRdb's copy, which holds only in-frame ones; the method was immunoSEQ multiplex PCR. The sample includes about 260,000 clones, roughly 83% of them seen just once. The sequence derives from a woman aged 45-59 years who had recovered from COVID-19. Sequences were obtained from PBMCs or T cells enriched from blood (not recorded which).

DNA for the CDR3: TGTGCCAGCAGCCAAGGCGGACAGGGGGCGTATGGCTACACCTTC. Translation: CASSQGGQGAYGYTF. The rearrangement uses TRBV3-1 (or the pseudogene TRBV3-2) and TRBJ1-2; 11 bases line up with TRBD1. Germline V lookup: CDR1 LGHDT, CDR2 YNNKEL (reference sequence). V shed 1 base, J shed 5 bases, and the junction held 3 bases outside the gene matches. The CDR3 totals 15 residues.